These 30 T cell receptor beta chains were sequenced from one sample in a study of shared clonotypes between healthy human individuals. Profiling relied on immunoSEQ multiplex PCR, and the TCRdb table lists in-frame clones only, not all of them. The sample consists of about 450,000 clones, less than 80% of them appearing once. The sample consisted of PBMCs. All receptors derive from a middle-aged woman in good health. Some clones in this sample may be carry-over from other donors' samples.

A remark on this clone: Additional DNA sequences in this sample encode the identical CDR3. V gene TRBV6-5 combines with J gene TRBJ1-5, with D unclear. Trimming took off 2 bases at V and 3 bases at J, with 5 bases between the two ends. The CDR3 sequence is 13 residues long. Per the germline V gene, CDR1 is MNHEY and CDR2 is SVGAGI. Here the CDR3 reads CASSYSPNQPQHF. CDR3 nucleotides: TGTGCCAGCAGTTACAGCCCCAATCAGCCCCAGCATTTT.

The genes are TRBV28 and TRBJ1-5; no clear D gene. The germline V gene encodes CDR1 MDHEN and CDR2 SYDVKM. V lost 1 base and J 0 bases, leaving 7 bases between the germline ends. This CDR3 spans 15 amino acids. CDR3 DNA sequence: TGTGCCAGCAGTTTATTCTCTTATAGCAATCAGCCCCAGCATTTT. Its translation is CASSLFSYSNQPQHF.

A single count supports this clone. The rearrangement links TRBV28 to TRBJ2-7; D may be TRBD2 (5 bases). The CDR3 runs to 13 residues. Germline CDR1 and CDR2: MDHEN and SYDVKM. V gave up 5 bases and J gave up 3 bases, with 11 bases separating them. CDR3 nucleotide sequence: TGTGCCAGCAGTGCGGGCCCCCTCTACGAGCAGTACTTC. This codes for CASSAGPLYEQYF.

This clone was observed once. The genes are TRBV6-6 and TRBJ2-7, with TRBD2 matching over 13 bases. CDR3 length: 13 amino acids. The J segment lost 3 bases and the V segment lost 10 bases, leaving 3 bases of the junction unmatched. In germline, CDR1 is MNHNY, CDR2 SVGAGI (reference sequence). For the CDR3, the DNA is TGTGCCAACGGACTAGCGGGAGTCTACGAGCAGTACTTC. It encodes CANGLAGVYEQYF.

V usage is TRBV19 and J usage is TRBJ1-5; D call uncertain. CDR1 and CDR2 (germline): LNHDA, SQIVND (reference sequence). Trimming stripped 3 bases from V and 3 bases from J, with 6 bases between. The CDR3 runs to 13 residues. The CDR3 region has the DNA TGTGCCAGTAGTATTTCCATCAATCAGCCCCAGCATTTT. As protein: CASSISINQPQHF.

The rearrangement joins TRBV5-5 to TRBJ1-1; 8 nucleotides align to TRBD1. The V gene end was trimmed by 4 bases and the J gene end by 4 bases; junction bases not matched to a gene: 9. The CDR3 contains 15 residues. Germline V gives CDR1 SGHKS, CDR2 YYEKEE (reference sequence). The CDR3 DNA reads TGTGCCAGCAGCGTCAGGGGGCGGCGGGGCACTGAAGCTTTCTTT. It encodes CASSVRGRRGTEAFF.

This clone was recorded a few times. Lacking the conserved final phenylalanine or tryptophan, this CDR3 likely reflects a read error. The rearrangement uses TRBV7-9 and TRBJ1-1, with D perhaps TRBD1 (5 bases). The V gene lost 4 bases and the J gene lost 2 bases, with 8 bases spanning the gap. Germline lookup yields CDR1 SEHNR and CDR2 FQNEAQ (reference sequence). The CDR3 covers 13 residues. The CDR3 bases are TGTGCCAGCAGCTACGGACAAAACACTGAAGCTTTCTCT. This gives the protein CASSYGQNTEAFS.

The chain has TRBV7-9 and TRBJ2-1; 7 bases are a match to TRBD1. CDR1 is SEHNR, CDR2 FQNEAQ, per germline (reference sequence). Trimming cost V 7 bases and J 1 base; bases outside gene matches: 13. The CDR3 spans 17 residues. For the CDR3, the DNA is TGTGCCAGCACCCGTGGGGTGGGACAGCGGTCCTACAATGAGCAGTTCTTC. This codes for CASTRGVGQRSYNEQFF.

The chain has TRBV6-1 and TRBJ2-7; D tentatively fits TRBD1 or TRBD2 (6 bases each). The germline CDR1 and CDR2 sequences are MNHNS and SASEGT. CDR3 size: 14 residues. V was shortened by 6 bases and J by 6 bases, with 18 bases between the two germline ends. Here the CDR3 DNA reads TGTGCCAGCAGCGGGGGCCCAGCTAACGGCGAGCAGTACTTC. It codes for CASSGGPANGEQYF.

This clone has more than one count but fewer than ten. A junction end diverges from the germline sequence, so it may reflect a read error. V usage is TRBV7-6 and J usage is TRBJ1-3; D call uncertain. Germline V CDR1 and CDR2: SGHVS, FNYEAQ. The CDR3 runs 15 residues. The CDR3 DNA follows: TGTGCCAGCAGCTTAGGTAGATCCTCTGTAAACACCATATATTTT. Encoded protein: CASSLGRSSVNTIYF.

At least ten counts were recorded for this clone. The CDR3 DNA reads TGTGCCAGTAGTCGGGAGGACGGAGGTACTGGAAACACCATATATTTT. Translating it yields CASSREDGGTGNTIYF. This chain uses TRBV19 with TRBJ1-3; unclear D gene. Looked up from germline, CDR1 is LNHDA and CDR2 is SQIVND (reference sequence). The CDR3 totals 16 residues. Trimming cost V 5 bases and J 2 bases, with 16 bases left between them.

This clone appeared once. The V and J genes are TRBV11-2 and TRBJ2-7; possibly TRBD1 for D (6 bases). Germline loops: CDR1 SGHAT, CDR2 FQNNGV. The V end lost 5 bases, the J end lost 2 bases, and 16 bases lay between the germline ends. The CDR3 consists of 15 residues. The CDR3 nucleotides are TGTGCCAGCAGCGCAGCCGGGACACCAACCTACGAGCAGTACTTC. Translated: CASSAAGTPTYEQYF.

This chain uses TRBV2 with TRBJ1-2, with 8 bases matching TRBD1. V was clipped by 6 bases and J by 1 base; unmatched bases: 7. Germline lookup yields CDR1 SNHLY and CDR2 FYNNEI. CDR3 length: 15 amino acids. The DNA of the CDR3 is TGTGCCAGCAGGGCCGGACAGGGCGGTAACTATGGCTACACCTTC. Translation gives CASRAGQGGNYGYTF.

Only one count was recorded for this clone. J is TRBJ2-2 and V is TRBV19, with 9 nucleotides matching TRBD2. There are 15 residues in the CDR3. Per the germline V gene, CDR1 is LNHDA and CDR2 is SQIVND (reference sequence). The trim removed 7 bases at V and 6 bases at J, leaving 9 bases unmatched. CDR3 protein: CASTPSGVISGELFF. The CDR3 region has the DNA TGTGCCAGTACCCCTAGCGGGGTAATTTCCGGGGAGCTGTTTTTT.

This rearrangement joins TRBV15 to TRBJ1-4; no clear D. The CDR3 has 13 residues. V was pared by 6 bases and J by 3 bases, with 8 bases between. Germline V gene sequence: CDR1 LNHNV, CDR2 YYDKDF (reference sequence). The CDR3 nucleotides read TGTGCCACCAGGGAAGTGCCTAATGAAAAACTGTTTTTT. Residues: CATREVPNEKLFF.

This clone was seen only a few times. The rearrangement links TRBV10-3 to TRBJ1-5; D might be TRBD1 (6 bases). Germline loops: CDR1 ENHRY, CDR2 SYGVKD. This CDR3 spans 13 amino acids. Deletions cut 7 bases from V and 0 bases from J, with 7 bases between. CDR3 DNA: TGTGCCATCAAAGGGGGTAGCAATCAGCCCCAGCATTTT. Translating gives CAIKGGSNQPQHF.

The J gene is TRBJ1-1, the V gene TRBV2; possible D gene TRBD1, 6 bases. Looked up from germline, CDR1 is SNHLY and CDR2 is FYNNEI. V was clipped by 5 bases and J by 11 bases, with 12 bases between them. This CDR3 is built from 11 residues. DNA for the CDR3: TGTGCCAGCAGTCCTACAGGGTTCGCTTTCTTT. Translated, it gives CASSPTGFAFF. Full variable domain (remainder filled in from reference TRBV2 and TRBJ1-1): EPEVTQTPSHQVTQMGQEVILRCVPISNHLYFYWYRQILGQKVEFLVSFYNNEISEKSEIFDDQFSVERPDGSNFTLKIRSTKLEDSAMYFCASSPTGFAFFGQGTRLTVV.

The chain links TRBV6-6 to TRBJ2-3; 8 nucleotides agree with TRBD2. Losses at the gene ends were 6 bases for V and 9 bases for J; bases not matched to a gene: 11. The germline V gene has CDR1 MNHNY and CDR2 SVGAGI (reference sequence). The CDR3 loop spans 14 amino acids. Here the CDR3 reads CASSPGTRGPTQYF. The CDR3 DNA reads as TGTGCCAGCAGCCCCGGGACTAGGGGTCCGACGCAGTATTTT.

The CDR3 sequence is CASSLSITDTQYF. The CDR3 DNA reads as TGTGCCAGCAGCTTGTCGATCACAGATACGCAGTATTTT. This chain links TRBV7-2 with TRBJ2-3; D ambiguous. This CDR3 has 13 amino acids. V lost 3 bases and J 2 bases, leaving 6 bases between the germline ends. Looked up from germline, CDR1 is SGHTA and CDR2 is FQGNSA.

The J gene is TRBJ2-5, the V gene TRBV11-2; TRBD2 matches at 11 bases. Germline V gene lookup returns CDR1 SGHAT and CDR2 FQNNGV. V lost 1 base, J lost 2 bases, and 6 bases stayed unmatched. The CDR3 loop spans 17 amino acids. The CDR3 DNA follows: TGTGCCAGCAGCTTAGCGTTACTAGCGGGAGTACAAGAGACCCAGTACTTC. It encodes CASSLALLAGVQETQYF.

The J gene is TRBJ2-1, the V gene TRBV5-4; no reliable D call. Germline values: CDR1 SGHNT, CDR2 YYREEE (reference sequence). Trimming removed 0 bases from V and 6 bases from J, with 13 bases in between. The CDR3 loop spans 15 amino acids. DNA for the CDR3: TGTGCCAGCAGCTTGGACCGAGGCAGCATCAATGAGCAGTTCTTC. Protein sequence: CASSLDRGSINEQFF.

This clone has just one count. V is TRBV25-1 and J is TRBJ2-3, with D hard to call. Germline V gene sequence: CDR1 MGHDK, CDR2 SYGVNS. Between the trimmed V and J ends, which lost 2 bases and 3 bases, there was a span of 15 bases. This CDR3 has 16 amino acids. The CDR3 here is CASSEPGHLGTDTQYF. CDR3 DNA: TGTGCCAGCAGTGAACCGGGTCATCTTGGTACAGATACGCAGTATTTT.

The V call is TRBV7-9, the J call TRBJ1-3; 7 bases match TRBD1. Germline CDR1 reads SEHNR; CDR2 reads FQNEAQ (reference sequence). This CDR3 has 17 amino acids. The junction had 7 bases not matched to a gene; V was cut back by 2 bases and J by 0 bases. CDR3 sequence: CASSLPTGLSSGNTIYF. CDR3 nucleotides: TGTGCCAGCAGCTTACCGACAGGGCTGTCCTCTGGAAACACCATATATTTT.

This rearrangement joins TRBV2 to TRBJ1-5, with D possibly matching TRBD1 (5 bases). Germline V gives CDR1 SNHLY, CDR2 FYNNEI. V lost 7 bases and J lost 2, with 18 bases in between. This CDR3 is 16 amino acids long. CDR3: CASTQSGARGNQPQHF. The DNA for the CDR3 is TGTGCCAGCACCCAGTCTGGGGCCAGGGGCAATCAGCCCCAGCATTTT.

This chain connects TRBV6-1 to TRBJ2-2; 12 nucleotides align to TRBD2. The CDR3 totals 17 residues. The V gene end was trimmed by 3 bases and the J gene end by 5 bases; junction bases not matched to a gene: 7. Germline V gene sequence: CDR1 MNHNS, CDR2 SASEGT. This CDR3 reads CASSDLSGTSGTGELFF. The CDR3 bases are TGTGCCAGCAGTGACCTCTCCGGGACTAGCGGGACCGGGGAGCTGTTTTTT.

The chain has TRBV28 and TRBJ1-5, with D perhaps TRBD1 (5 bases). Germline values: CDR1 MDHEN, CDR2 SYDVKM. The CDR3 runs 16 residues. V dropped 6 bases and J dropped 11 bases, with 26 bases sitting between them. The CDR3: CASSPTHGGRPSSQHF. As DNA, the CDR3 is TGTGCCAGCAGCCCAACGCACGGGGGGAGACCTTCATCCCAGCATTTT.

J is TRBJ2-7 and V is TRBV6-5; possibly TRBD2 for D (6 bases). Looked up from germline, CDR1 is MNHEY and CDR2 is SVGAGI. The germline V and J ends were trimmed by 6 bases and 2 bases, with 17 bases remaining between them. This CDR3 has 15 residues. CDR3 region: CASSRLGGATYEQYF. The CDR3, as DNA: TGTGCCAGCAGCCGACTTGGCGGGGCTACCTACGAGCAGTACTTC.

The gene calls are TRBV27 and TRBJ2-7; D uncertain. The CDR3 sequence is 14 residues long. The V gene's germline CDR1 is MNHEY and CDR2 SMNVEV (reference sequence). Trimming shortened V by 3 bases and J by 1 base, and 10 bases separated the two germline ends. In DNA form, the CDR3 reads TGTGCCAGCAGTTTTCCCCCCACTTCCTACGAGCAGTACTTC. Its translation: CASSFPPTSYEQYF.

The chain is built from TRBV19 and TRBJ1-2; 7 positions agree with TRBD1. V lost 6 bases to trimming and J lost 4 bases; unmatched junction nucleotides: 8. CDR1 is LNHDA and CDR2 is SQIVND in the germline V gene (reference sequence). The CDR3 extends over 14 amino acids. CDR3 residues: CASRPRDRAYGYTF. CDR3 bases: TGTGCCAGTAGACCCCGGGACAGAGCCTATGGCTACACCTTC.

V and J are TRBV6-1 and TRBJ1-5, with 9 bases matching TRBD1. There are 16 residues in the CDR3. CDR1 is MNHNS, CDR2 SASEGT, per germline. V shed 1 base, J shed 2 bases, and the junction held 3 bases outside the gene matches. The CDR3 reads CASSEGQGVGNQPQHF. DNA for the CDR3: TGTGCCAGCAGTGAAGGACAGGGGGTTGGCAATCAGCCCCAGCATTTT.